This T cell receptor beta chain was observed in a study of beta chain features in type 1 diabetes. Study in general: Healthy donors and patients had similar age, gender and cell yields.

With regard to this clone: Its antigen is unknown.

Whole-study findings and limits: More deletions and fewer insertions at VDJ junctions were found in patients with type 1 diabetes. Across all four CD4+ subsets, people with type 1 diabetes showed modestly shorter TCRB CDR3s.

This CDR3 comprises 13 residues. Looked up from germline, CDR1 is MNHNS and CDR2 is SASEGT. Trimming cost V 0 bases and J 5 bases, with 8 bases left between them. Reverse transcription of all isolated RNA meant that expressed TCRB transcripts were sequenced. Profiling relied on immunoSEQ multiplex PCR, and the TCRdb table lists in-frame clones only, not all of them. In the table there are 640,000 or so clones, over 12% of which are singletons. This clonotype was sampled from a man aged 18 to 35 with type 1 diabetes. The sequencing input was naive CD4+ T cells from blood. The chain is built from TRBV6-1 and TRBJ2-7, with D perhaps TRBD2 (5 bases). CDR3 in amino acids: CASSEAFGDEQYF. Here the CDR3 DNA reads TGTGCCAGCAGTGAAGCTTTCGGGGACGAGCAGTACTTC.